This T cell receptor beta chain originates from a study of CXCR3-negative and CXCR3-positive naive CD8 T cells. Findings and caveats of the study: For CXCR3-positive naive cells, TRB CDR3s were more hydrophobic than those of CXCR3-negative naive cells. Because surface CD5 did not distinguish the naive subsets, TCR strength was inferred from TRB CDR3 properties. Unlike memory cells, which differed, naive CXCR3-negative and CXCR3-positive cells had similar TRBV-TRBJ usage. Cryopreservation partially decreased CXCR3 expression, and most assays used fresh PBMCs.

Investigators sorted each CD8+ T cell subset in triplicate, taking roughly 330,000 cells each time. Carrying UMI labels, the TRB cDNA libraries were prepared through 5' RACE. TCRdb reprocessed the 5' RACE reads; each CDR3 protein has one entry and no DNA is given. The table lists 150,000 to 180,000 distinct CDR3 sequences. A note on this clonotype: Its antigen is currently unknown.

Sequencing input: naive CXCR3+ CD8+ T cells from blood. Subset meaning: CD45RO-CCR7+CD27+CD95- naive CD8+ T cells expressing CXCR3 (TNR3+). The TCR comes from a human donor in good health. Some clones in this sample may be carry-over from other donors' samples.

CDR3 sequence: CSARDLGGPEYNEQFF. The V call is TRBV20-1, the J call TRBJ2-1; TCRdb picks TRBD1, but there is no DNA to check that call. Germline values: CDR1 DFQATT, CDR2 SNEGSKA (reference sequence). This CDR3 has 16 residues.